Listed below are T cell receptor beta chains from one sample, sequenced in a study of blood T cells in healthy people across ages. TCRdb redid the calling of the 5' RACE reads with MiXCR, one entry per CDR3 protein. Here the sample spans some 760,000 distinct CDR3 sequences, approximately 25% being singletons. A further study also used this sample, focusing on T cells of mothers and their children.

The sample consisted of blood. The receptors stem from a boy between 5 and 17 years old in good health. Each CDR3 is given with its conserved first and last residue. Some rows mark clone size as missing; the rest say once, few, many or name a class of expanded clone.

v_gene	j_gene	abundance	CDR3aa
TRBV5-1	TRBJ2-5	few	CASSLGGGSEETQYF
TRBV7-6	TRBJ2-2	few	CASSSALRGGIKNTGELFF
TRBV29-1	TRBJ1-3	.	CSVGGTYGNTIYF
TRBV28	TRBJ1-2	many	CASSLYSPTYGYTF
TRBV4-2	TRBJ1-2	.	CASSPLQGTNYGYTF
TRBV7-8	.	.	CASSLDGTPYNEQFF
TRBV21-1	.	few	CASSRGGSPSGPYNEQFF
TRBV9	TRBJ2-2	.	CASSGTANTRELFF
TRBV6-1	TRBJ2-1	.	CASSVLGLAGYNEQFF
TRBV5-1	TRBJ2-5	.	CASSFILAGDQETQYF
TRBV7-2	TRBJ2-7	.	CASSLDRDSWYEQYF
TRBV28	TRBJ1-5	.	CASQPRDLGNQPQHF
TRBV7-2	TRBJ1-4	.	CASSQVGVSNEKLFF
TRBV15	TRBJ1-6	.	CATSRDGAAYNSPLHF
TRBV7-2	TRBJ2-3	.	CASSFVLTGVGGDTQYF
TRBV5-1	TRBJ2-5	few	CASSFWGAGGLETRYF
TRBV2	TRBJ2-1	.	CATSTGPEPGEQFF
TRBV24-1	TRBJ2-1	.	CATSDSGDSSYNEQFF
TRBV7-9	TRBJ1-2	few	CASSSGLPANYGYTF
TRBV7-9	TRBJ1-1	few	CAGARDGTEAFF
TRBV7-6	TRBJ2-1	few	CASSGVAGNNEQFF
TRBV29-1	TRBJ1-1	.	CSVEGLEIEAFF
TRBV7-2	TRBJ2-1	few	CASSLGAYYEQFF
TRBV6-1	TRBJ2-1	few	CASRRGGISSYNEQFF
TRBV27	TRBJ1-2	few	CASSLGTDPNYGYTF
TRBV29-1	.	.	CSVEEDRDLSVGQFF
TRBV24-1	TRBJ2-1	.	CATSDMAGSASSSYNEQFF
TRBV4-1	TRBJ1-5	.	CASSDTSRGQPQHF
TRBV7-9	TRBJ2-1	few	CASSVGQGRGEQFF
TRBV27	TRBJ2-3	.	CASRTGLSLDTQYF
TRBV12-3/TRBV12-4	TRBJ1-1	few	CASSLVPNMNTEAFF
TRBV7-7	TRBJ2-1	.	CASSLARTGNDEQFF
TRBV7-8	TRBJ2-7	.	CASSLGPLRETNEQYF
TRBV29-1	TRBJ2-5	few	CSVGTGAGETQYF
TRBV7-3	TRBJ2-3	few	CASSELGGGTDTQYF
TRBV29-1	TRBJ2-1	.	CSVEDTGQPTHEQFF